The 16 T cell receptor beta chains below come from one sample, sequenced in a study of tumor and adjacent non-tumor tissue in lung cancer. Three rounds of nested PCR, following a modified ARM-PCR protocol, produced the TCRbeta library. TCRdb fed the multiplex PCR reads into MiXCR, producing one record per CDR3 protein. The data show 95,000 to 150,000 distinct CDR3 sequences, approximately 71% seen once. This sample's RNA came from whole unsorted tissue. Sequencing used lung tumor tissue. The receptors originated from a young man with non-small cell lung cancer.

The gene calls are TRBV4-3 and TRBJ2-7, with a tentative D call TRBD2 (6 bases). The V gene lost 2 bases and the J gene lost 2 bases, with 16 bases spanning the gap. Germline V gives CDR1 LGHNA, CDR2 YSLEER. This CDR3 is built from 16 residues. The chain's CDR3 is CASSQNWSGGTYEQYF. The CDR3 DNA is TGCGCCAGCAGCCAAAATTGGTCCGGGGGAACCTACGAGCAGTACTTC.

A remark on this clonotype: The junction differs from germline at one of its ends, possibly a read error. The chain links TRBV20-1 to TRBJ2-7; 7 nucleotides agree with TRBD2. This CDR3 contains 14 residues. CDR1 and CDR2 (germline): DFQATT, SNEGSKA (reference sequence). The CDR3 DNA sequence: TGCAGTGCAAGAGATGTGGGAGGGCACAACGAACACTACTTC. It codes for CSARDVGGHNEHYF.

There are many counts of this clonotype. The V gene is TRBV20-1, the J gene TRBJ2-3; D is perhaps TRBD2 (5 bases). Trimming removed 6 bases from V and 5 bases from J, with 9 bases in between. The CDR3 has 11 residues. CDR1 and CDR2 (germline): DFQATT, SNEGSKA (reference sequence). This chain's CDR3 is CSAYREDTQYF. DNA for the CDR3: TGCAGTGCCTATCGGGAAGATACGCAGTATTTT.

As to this clonotype: A much larger clone lies one base from this, so it may be a read error. The chain recombines TRBV6-1 with TRBJ1-5; a possible D gene is TRBD1 (5 bases). The CDR3 runs to 13 residues. Germline CDR1 MNHNS, CDR2 SASEGT. V lost 6 bases, J lost 8 bases, and 14 bases lay in between. For the CDR3, the DNA is TGTGCCAGCAGAACCCGGGGGTGGGAGCCCCAGCATTTT. Protein product: CASRTRGWEPQHF.

This chain connects TRBV20-1 to TRBJ2-5, with D possibly being TRBD1 (5 bases). CDR3 length: 15 residues. V lost 4 bases and J lost 2, with 17 bases in between. CDR1 and CDR2 from the germline V gene are DFQATT and SNEGSKA (reference sequence). CDR3 amino acids: CSAKDDSRLQETQYF. CDR3 DNA sequence: TGCAGTGCTAAGGATGACAGCAGGTTGCAAGAGACCCAGTACTTC.

To note about this clonotype: A much larger clone differs from this one at a single base, so this may be a read error. This chain links TRBV20-1 with TRBJ2-1, with 11 bases lining up with TRBD2. In germline, CDR1 is DFQATT, CDR2 SNEGSKA (reference sequence). The ends lost 1 base at V and 8 bases at J; junction bases unmatched: 10. CDR3 length: 16 amino acids. This CDR3 is CSARVHSGRAGYEQFF. DNA of the CDR3: TGCAGTGCTAGAGTCCATAGCGGGAGGGCCGGATATGAGCAGTTCTTC.

A note on this clonotype: Mismatch with germline at one junction end may stem from a read error. The chain has TRBV4-1 and TRBJ2-1; TRBD2 aligns across 12 bases. This CDR3 spans 19 amino acids. CDR1 MGHRA and CDR2 YSYEKL come from the germline V gene. CDR3 sequence reads: CVSSHPGLAGCPGYNEQFF. The CDR3 DNA is TGCGTCAGCAGCCACCCCGGACTAGCGGGGTGCCCGGGGTACAATGAGCAGTTCTTC.

This clonotype was picked up many times. V and J are TRBV6-5 and TRBJ2-7; unclear D gene. The ends were cut back, 2 bases at V and 7 bases at J, with 18 bases in the middle. The CDR3 covers 15 residues. Germline V gives CDR1 MNHEY, CDR2 SVGAGI. The CDR3: CASSYRAAKFWEQYF. The CDR3 DNA reads as TGTGCCAGCAGTTACAGGGCGGCTAAATTTTGGGAGCAGTACTTC.

This rearrangement joins TRBV29-1 to TRBJ2-1; no clear D gene. The CDR3 is 15 residues long. Germline lookup yields CDR1 SQVTM and CDR2 ANQGSEA. CDR3 sequence reads: CSVQDINSSYNEQFF. CDR3 DNA sequence: TGCAGTGTTCAAGACATCAACAGCTCCTACAATGAGCAGTTCTTC.

Of note for this clonotype: A single base separates this from a much larger clone, so it may be a read error. The V call is TRBV4-2, the J call TRBJ1-2; D gene ambiguous. The germline gives CDR1 LGHNA, CDR2 YNFKEQ. The CDR3 consists of 13 residues. DNA for the CDR3: TGTGTCAGCAGCCTAATCAGCGCCTATGGCTACACCTTC. As protein: CVSSLISAYGYTF.

The chain uses TRBV29-1 and TRBJ1-2; possible D gene TRBD1, 5 bases. CDR3 length: 12 amino acids. Germline V gene lookup returns CDR1 SQVTM and CDR2 ANQGSEA. The CDR3 region is CSFENQGGGYTF. CDR3 DNA sequence: TGCAGTTTTGAGAATCAGGGCGGTGGCTACACCTTC.

For this clonotype: A single base separates this from a much larger clone, so it may be a read error. Because the CDR3 is missing its conserved closing phenylalanine or tryptophan, this is likely a read error. The rearrangement uses TRBV5-4 and TRBJ2-4, with a possible D match to TRBD1 (7 bases). The CDR3 is 13 residues long. CDR1 and CDR2 (germline): SGHNT, YYREEE (reference sequence). Trimming shortened V by 0 bases and J by 7 bases, and 8 bases separated the two germline ends. CDR3 nucleotide sequence: TGTGCCAGCAGCTTGGCAGGGGGGAACATTCAGTACTCC. Translation: CASSLAGGNIQYS.

In its sample, this clonotype was seen many times. The rearrangement joins TRBV6-2 or TRBV6-3 to TRBJ2-1; 12 bases map to TRBD2. The CDR3 totals 15 residues. From germline, CDR1 is MNHEY and CDR2 SVGEGT. V was clipped by 6 bases and J by 7 bases; unmatched bases: 7. This CDR3 is CASRKLAGGLNEQFF. CDR3 coding DNA: TGTGCCAGCAGAAAACTAGCGGGGGGTCTAAATGAGCAGTTCTTC.

In regard to this clonotype: One end of the junction fails to match germline, which may point to a read error. The chain has TRBV12-3 or TRBV12-4 and TRBJ1-1, with a weak D call TRBD1 (6 bases). The CDR3 length is 14 residues. The CDR3 DNA reads TGTGCCAGCGGCTTTGGGACACTGAACGCTGAAGCTTTCTTT. Protein product: CASGFGTLNAEAFF.

A note on this clonotype: A much larger clone sits a single nucleotide away, making a read error possible. The chain links TRBV12-3 or TRBV12-4 to TRBJ1-1; D is perhaps TRBD1 (5 bases). The CDR3 runs to 13 residues. CDR3 sequence: CASSFGGNIEAFF. The CDR3 coding sequence is TGTGCCAGCAGTTTTGGGGGGAACATTGAAGCTTTCTTT.

On this clonotype: The CDR3 does not close with the conserved phenylalanine or tryptophan, likely indicating a read error. It is unclear where the CDR3 begins or ends on the DNA, so no DNA is shown, and the CDR3 is as TCRdb lists it. The chain couples TRBV11-3 to TRBJ2-1; the table gives TRBD2 as D, unverified against the DNA. The CDR3 is 15 residues long, counting both termini. Germline V gene data show CDR1 as SGHNT and CDR2 as YENEEA. CDR3 region: CASSFGLAGGHEQFL.